The 12 T cell receptor beta chains in this list originate from one sample, sequenced in a study of cytomegalovirus exposure and HLA in healthy donors (dated by TCRdb to 2015 to 2018). Library construction relied on the immunoSEQ multiplex PCR assay. For the multiplex PCR, a mixture combining 60 forward primers for TCR Vbeta segments and 13 reverse primers for TCR Jbeta segments was used. In its TCRdb copy, this immuneACCESS table keeps in-frame sequences only and misses some clones. Where compared with another copy, unresolved V genes explain less than half of these, and the others have no known cause. A total of 150,000 to 200,000 clones appear in this sample, 85% of them only once. Jointly, the top ten make up 1% of the sample. Sequencing was done on a sample of PBMCs. The receptor set was obtained from a boy under 10 years old in good health and CMV-seronegative.

CDR3 nucleotide sequence: TGCGCCAGCAGCCAACCCTCACGCGGAGGGGGCCGCGCCGGGGAGCTGTTTTTT. It translates to CASSQPSRGGGRAGELFF. This chain joins TRBV4-1 and TRBJ2-2; a weak D match, TRBD1 (7 bases). Per germline, CDR1 MGHRA and CDR2 YSYEKL. This CDR3 comprises 18 residues. V was cut by 2 bases and J by 6 bases, with 22 bases left in between.

This sequence joins TRBV2 and TRBJ2-2; possible D gene TRBD1, 6 bases. The CDR3 sequence is 14 residues long. CDR1 is SNHLY, CDR2 FYNNEI, per germline. V lost 6 bases and J 4 bases, leaving 12 bases between the germline ends. DNA of the CDR3: TGTGCCAGCAGGCAGGGCAGGGGCACCGGGGAGCTGTTTTTT. It encodes CASRQGRGTGELFF.

The chain recombines TRBV30 with TRBJ2-2; 10 nucleotides align to TRBD2. Per germline, CDR1 GTSNPN and CDR2 SVGIG (reference sequence). The CDR3 consists of 15 residues. The J segment lost 6 bases and the V segment lost 6 bases, leaving 10 bases of the junction unmatched. The CDR3 is CACRTSGPTSGELFF. The CDR3 coding sequence is TGTGCCTGTCGGACTAGCGGCCCAACGTCCGGGGAGCTGTTTTTT.

The chain links TRBV29-1 to TRBJ2-1; 7 bases align to TRBD1. The length of the CDR3 is 13 residues. V gave up 3 bases and J gave up 5 bases; unmatched junction bases: 4. In germline, CDR1 is SQVTM, CDR2 ANQGSEA. DNA of the CDR3: TGCAGCGTTGAGCCTACAGGGGACAATGAGCAGTTCTTC. This translates into CSVEPTGDNEQFF.

The CDR3 region is CASSPTRRSYNSPLHF. The CDR3 bases are TGTGCCAGCAGCCCGACGAGGCGCTCCTATAATTCACCCCTCCACTTT. This chain uses TRBV11-2 with TRBJ1-6; D gene uncertain. The CDR3 covers 16 residues. Trimming took off 5 bases at V and 0 bases at J, with 11 bases between the two ends. In germline, CDR1 is SGHAT, CDR2 FQNNGV.

This rearrangement joins TRBV7-9 to TRBJ2-5, with 8 bases that match TRBD2. In germline, CDR1 is SEHNR, CDR2 FQNEAQ (reference sequence). With V trimmed by 7 bases and J by 4 bases, 5 bases remained unmatched. The CDR3 runs 13 residues. CDR3 protein: CASIPGGGETQYF. The CDR3 bases are TGTGCCAGCATCCCGGGGGGGGGAGAGACCCAGTACTTC. Looking up the rest from reference TRBV7-9 and TRBJ2-5 gives the full variable domain: DTGVSQNPRHKITKRGQNVTFRCDPISEHNRLYWYRQTLGQGPEFLTYFQNEAQLEKSRLLSDRFSAERPKGSFSTLEIQRTEQGDSAMYLCASIPGGGETQYFGPGTRLLVL.

The gene calls are TRBV10-2 and TRBJ2-7; 7 bases are a match to TRBD2. CDR3 length equals 14 residues. Germline V gene data show CDR1 as WSHSY and CDR2 as SAAADI. The ends lost 3 bases at V and 4 bases at J; junction bases unmatched: 6. The CDR3: CASSDGLGPYEQYF. As DNA, the CDR3 is TGCGCCAGCAGTGATGGACTAGGCCCTTACGAGCAGTACTTC.

The chain recombines TRBV4-1 with TRBJ2-1; 14 bases map to TRBD2. The V segment lost 3 bases and the J segment 4 bases; nucleotides outside the gene matches: 5. Per germline, CDR1 MGHRA and CDR2 YSYEKL. The CDR3 sequence is 17 residues long. The CDR3 sequence: CASSQAGTSGGYNEQFF. The CDR3, as DNA: TGCGCCAGCAGCCAGGCCGGGACTAGCGGGGGTTACAATGAGCAGTTCTTC.

This chain connects TRBV2 to TRBJ1-6, with D perhaps TRBD1 (5 bases). The V and J ends lost 1 base and 3 bases respectively, with 13 bases between them. This CDR3 contains 17 residues. CDR1 SNHLY and CDR2 FYNNEI come from the germline V gene. CDR3 DNA sequence: TGTGCCAGCAGTGAAGAGGTCGGGGGGGTCTATAATTCACCCCTCCACTTT. This translates into CASSEEVGGVYNSPLHF.

The chain is built from TRBV11-2 and TRBJ1-2; TRBD1 agrees at 10 bases. The J segment lost 5 bases and the V segment lost 5 bases, leaving 11 bases of the junction unmatched. There are 16 residues in the CDR3. Germline V gene lookup returns CDR1 SGHAT and CDR2 FQNNGV. For the CDR3, the DNA is TGTGCCAGCAGCCCCGTTAGAGACAGGGGGCGGTATGGCTACACCTTC. Amino acid sequence: CASSPVRDRGRYGYTF.

The chain employs TRBV4-1 and TRBJ2-1; D gene unclear. CDR1 MGHRA and CDR2 YSYEKL come from the germline V gene. The CDR3 runs to 12 residues. Trimming stripped 1 base from V and 11 bases from J, with 9 bases between. The CDR3 DNA reads as TGCGCCAGCAGCCAAGTTGGCATTAAGCAGTTCTTC. It specifies CASSQVGIKQFF.

The chain joins TRBV2 to TRBJ2-5, with D maybe TRBD1 (6 bases). The CDR3 extends over 15 amino acids. V was cut by 6 bases and J by 5 bases, with 19 bases left in between. CDR1 is SNHLY and CDR2 is FYNNEI in the germline V gene. CDR3 DNA: TGTGCCAGCAGGAATAACAGGGTTTCGGCGGAGACCCAGTACTTC. Translated: CASRNNRVSAETQYF.